What follows describes a single TCR beta chain. The antigen is unknown. TCRdb re-analysed the reads in MiXCR, keeping a single row per CDR3 protein. The table records roughly 350,000 distinct CDR3 sequences, about 35% of them present only once. These data are taken from a study of T cell repertoires in cytomegalovirus infection. Study-level background: Recently described HLA-C-restricted plus well-studied HLA-B-restricted CMV epitopes were used. Study results and limitations: Cumulative public TCR beta family frequency identified carriers of CMV plus the relevant HLA.

The starting material was cultured PBMCs, obtained from culture after CMV antigen stimulation. The receptor's source is a human donor in good health (CMV status not recorded). Some clones in this sample may be carry-over from other donors' samples.

This chain's CDR3 is CASRTRGRGGGYTDTQYF. The DNA for the CDR3 is TGTGCCAGCAGAACCCGAGGTAGGGGCGGGGGCTACACAGATACGCAGTATTTT. This chain links TRBV12-3 or TRBV12-4 with TRBJ2-3, with D perhaps matching TRBD2 (7 bases). V was pared by 6 bases and J by 2 bases, with 24 bases between. This CDR3 region has 18 residues.